The 16 T cell receptor beta chains below all came from one sample that was sequenced in a study of cytomegalovirus exposure and HLA in healthy donors. A multiplex PCR was run with 60 Vbeta primers and 13 Jbeta primers. Profiled with immunoSEQ multiplex PCR; TCRdb holds only in-frame clones, not every one. In the table there are about 130,000 clones, 80% of which are singletons. Sequencing was carried out using PBMCs. These receptors were collected from a young man in good health and CMV-seronegative.

The V gene is TRBV28, the J gene TRBJ2-5, with TRBD2 matching over 10 bases. Germline trimming cut 4 bases from V and 5 bases from J; bases unmatched to any gene: 7. CDR3 length: 15 amino acids. Germline V gives CDR1 MDHEN, CDR2 SYDVKM. The CDR3 loop reads CASSYGLAGEETQYF. The CDR3 nucleotides are TGTGCCAGCAGTTATGGTCTAGCGGGAGAGGAGACCCAGTACTTC.

The chain uses TRBV28 and TRBJ2-7; D possibly corresponds to TRBD2 (6 bases). Germline values: CDR1 MDHEN, CDR2 SYDVKM. The CDR3 contains 14 residues. V was trimmed by 5 bases and J by 4 bases, leaving 15 bases between them. The CDR3 here is CASSHKGLPYEQYF. Written as DNA, the CDR3 is TGTGCCAGCAGTCACAAGGGACTGCCTTACGAGCAGTACTTC.

The chain uses TRBV19 and TRBJ2-7; D is possibly TRBD1 (6 bases). This CDR3 is built from 14 residues. In germline, CDR1 is LNHDA, CDR2 SQIVND (reference sequence). Trimming took off 4 bases at V and 2 bases at J, with 12 bases between the two ends. CDR3 DNA sequence: TGTGCCAGTAGTAAAGGGGACACCGCCTACGAGCAGTACTTC. Protein sequence: CASSKGDTAYEQYF.

This clone occurred once. The genes are TRBV29-1 and TRBJ2-7, with D possibly matching TRBD1 (5 bases). The ends were cut back, 0 bases at V and 0 bases at J, with 9 bases in the middle. CDR3 length equals 14 residues. Germline V CDR1 and CDR2: SQVTM, ANQGSEA. The CDR3 DNA reads as TGCAGCGTTGAAGATAAAGACAGCTCCTACGAGCAGTACTTC. Encoded protein: CSVEDKDSSYEQYF.

The chain joins TRBV18 to TRBJ2-7; the D gene is possibly TRBD1 (7 bases). Trimming took 3 bases from V and 3 from J, leaving 9 bases between them. The CDR3 is made up of 13 amino acids. The V gene's germline CDR1 is KGHSH and CDR2 LQKENI. Here the CDR3 reads CASSPRDSYEQYF. The CDR3 nucleotides are TGTGCCAGCTCACCGCGGGACAGCTACGAGCAGTACTTC.

The genes are TRBV5-1 and TRBJ2-5, with 10 bases lining up with TRBD2. The J call is doubtful: the DNA matches TRBJ2-7 better. Germline CDR1 and CDR2: SGHRS and YFSETQ. CDR3 size: 16 residues. The CDR3 reads CASSPRGLAGVNEQYF. The CDR3 coding sequence is TGCGCCAGCAGCCCCCGGGGTCTAGCGGGAGTGAACGAGCAGTACTTC.

This clone came up once. V and J are TRBV30 and TRBJ2-5; D perhaps matches TRBD2 (5 bases). The CDR3 totals 13 residues. From germline, CDR1 is GTSNPN and CDR2 SVGIG (reference sequence). V shed 2 bases and J shed 11 bases, with 18 bases lying between them. CDR3 sequence: CAWSKGPFGEQYF. The CDR3 coding sequence is TGTGCCTGGAGTAAAGGCCCCTTTGGGGAGCAGTACTTC.

The J gene is TRBJ1-2, the V gene TRBV7-2; D ambiguous. Germline V CDR1 and CDR2: SGHTA, FQGNSA. The CDR3 covers 13 residues. Trimming stripped 5 bases from V and 2 bases from J, with 9 bases between. CDR3 sequence (DNA): TGTGCCAGCAGCCCGGCGGGGAACTATGGCTACACCTTC. It yields the protein CASSPAGNYGYTF.

This chain uses TRBV5-6 with TRBJ2-7; TRBD2 agrees at 7 bases. V lost 4 bases and J lost 2; bases outside the gene matches: 15. Germline CDR1 reads SGHDT; CDR2 reads YYEEEE. This CDR3 region has 17 residues. CDR3 loop: CASSPLGGLAETYEQYF. The CDR3 DNA sequence: TGTGCCAGCAGCCCCCTCGGTGGGCTAGCGGAGACCTACGAGCAGTACTTC.

The chain links TRBV6-5 to TRBJ1-1; 11 nucleotides align to TRBD1. Germline-derived CDR1 and CDR2 are MNHEY and SVGAGI. Unmatched junction bases numbered 8, after V lost 6 bases and J lost 5 bases. The CDR3 sequence is 15 residues long. The CDR3 reads CASSRSGTGGTEAFF. The DNA of the CDR3 is TGTGCCAGCAGCCGCTCCGGGACAGGGGGGACTGAAGCTTTCTTT.

This chain links TRBV28 with TRBJ2-1; D possibly corresponds to TRBD2 (6 bases). The germline V gene has CDR1 MDHEN and CDR2 SYDVKM. V was shortened by 7 bases and J by 1 base, with 11 bases between the two germline ends. This CDR3 comprises 14 residues. Here the CDR3 reads CASIFSGSYNEQFF. As DNA, the CDR3 is TGTGCCAGCATATTTAGCGGATCCTACAATGAGCAGTTCTTC. Together with reference TRBV28 and TRBJ2-1, the CDR3 gives the full variable domain: DVKVTQSSRYLVKRTGEKVFLECVQDMDHENMFWYRQDPGLGLRLIYFSYDVKMKEKGDIPEGYSVSREKKERFSLILESASTNQTSMYLCASIFSGSYNEQFFGPGTRLTVL.

J is TRBJ2-1 and V is TRBV6-6; 8 bases are shared with TRBD2. Germline V gene lookup returns CDR1 MNHNY and CDR2 SVGAGI (reference sequence). The CDR3 is made up of 14 amino acids. J lost 7 bases, V lost 7 bases, and 9 bases had no gene match. CDR3 nucleotides: TGTGCCAGCACCACAGCGGGAGTATGGAATGAGCAGTTCTTC. This translates into CASTTAGVWNEQFF.

The genes are TRBV29-1 and TRBJ2-3; 9 bases match TRBD2. With 6 bases clipped from V and 3 bases from J, the junction kept 4 bases outside the gene matches. This CDR3 region has 13 residues. Germline V CDR1 and CDR2: SQVTM, ANQGSEA. This CDR3 is CSVRGLATDTQYF. As DNA, the CDR3 is TGCAGCGTCAGGGGACTAGCTACAGATACGCAGTATTTT.

This sequence joins TRBV11-3 and TRBJ2-1; 11 bases match TRBD2. The CDR3 is made up of 14 amino acids. After removal of 3 bases from V and 9 bases from J, the junction contained 4 bases not matched to a gene. Per germline, CDR1 SGHNT and CDR2 YENEEA. This CDR3 is CASSFSGRATEQFF. In DNA form, the CDR3 reads TGTGCCAGCAGCTTTAGCGGGAGGGCCACTGAGCAGTTCTTC.

The rearrangement uses TRBV28 and TRBJ2-5; TRBD1 matches 7 bases. Germline CDR1 is MDHEN and CDR2 is SYDVKM. The V gene end was trimmed by 9 bases and the J gene end by 4 bases; junction bases not matched to a gene: 5. The CDR3 consists of 12 residues. This CDR3 is CASRTGRETQYF. Written as DNA, the CDR3 is TGTGCCAGTAGGACAGGTCGAGAGACCCAGTACTTC.

The rearrangement joins TRBV4-3 to TRBJ2-5; TRBD2 agrees at 9 bases. The CDR3 covers 17 residues. The junction had 12 bases not matched to a gene; V was cut back by 0 bases and J by 7 bases. From germline, CDR1 is LGHNA and CDR2 YSLEER. CDR3 protein: CASSQDLRLAVVRTQYF. Here the CDR3 DNA reads TGCGCCAGCAGCCAAGATCTCAGACTAGCGGTTGTACGGACCCAGTACTTC.